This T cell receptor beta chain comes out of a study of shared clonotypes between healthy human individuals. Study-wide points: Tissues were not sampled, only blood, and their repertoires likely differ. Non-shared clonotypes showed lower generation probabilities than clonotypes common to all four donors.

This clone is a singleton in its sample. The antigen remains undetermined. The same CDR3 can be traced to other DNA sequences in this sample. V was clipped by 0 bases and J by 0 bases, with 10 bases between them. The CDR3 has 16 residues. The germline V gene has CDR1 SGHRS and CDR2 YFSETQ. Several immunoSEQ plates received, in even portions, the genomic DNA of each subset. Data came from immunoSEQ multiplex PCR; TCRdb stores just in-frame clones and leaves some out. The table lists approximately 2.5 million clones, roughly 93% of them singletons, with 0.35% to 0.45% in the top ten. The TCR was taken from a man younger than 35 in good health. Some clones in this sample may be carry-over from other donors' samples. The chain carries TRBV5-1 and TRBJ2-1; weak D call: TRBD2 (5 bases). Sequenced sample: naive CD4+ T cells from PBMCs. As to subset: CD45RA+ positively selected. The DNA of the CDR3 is TGCGCCAGCAGCTTGGCCCCAGGAGGCTCCTACAATGAGCAGTTCTTC. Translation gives CASSLAPGGSYNEQFF.